A single sample gave rise to the 21 T cell receptor beta chains below, sequenced in a study of cytomegalovirus exposure and HLA in healthy donors. Assay used: immunoSEQ multiplex PCR; TCRdb lists only in-frame clones, some missing. The sample records roughly 260,000 clones, approximately 87% being singletons. Sample: PBMCs. Receptors were obtained from a man aged 18 to 29 in good health and CMV-seronegative.

V is TRBV18 and J is TRBJ1-5, with TRBD1 matching over 7 bases. Germline CDR1 and CDR2: KGHSH and LQKENI. The CDR3 covers 13 residues. V shed 2 bases and J 5 bases; nucleotides not matched to a gene: 0. The DNA of the CDR3 is TGTGCCAGCTCACCAGACAGGGATCAGCCCCAGCATTTT. Amino acid sequence: CASSPDRDQPQHF.

The rearrangement uses TRBV4-1 and TRBJ2-7; D call uncertain. The CDR3 extends over 14 amino acids. The V gene lost 1 base and the J gene lost 0 bases, with 7 bases spanning the gap. Germline V CDR1 and CDR2: MGHRA, YSYEKL. The CDR3 DNA sequence: TGCGCCAGCAGCCAAGGGCAGTTCTCCTACGAGCAGTACTTC. It codes for CASSQGQFSYEQYF.

This clone was seen once. The chain joins TRBV7-2 to TRBJ2-1; possible D gene TRBD2, 5 bases. CDR1 is SGHTA, CDR2 FQGNSA, per germline. V lost 4 bases and J lost 14, with 15 bases in between. The CDR3 length is 12 residues. The CDR3 DNA sequence: TGTGCCAGCAGCTCTGGGAGAGGATTTAAGTTCTTC. Its translation is CASSSGRGFKFF.

This clone came up a few times. V usage is TRBV2 and J usage is TRBJ1-2, with D maybe TRBD1 (6 bases). The CDR3 is made up of 13 amino acids. Germline V gene data show CDR1 as SNHLY and CDR2 as FYNNEI. Trimming took 5 bases from V and 3 from J, leaving 10 bases between them. In DNA, the CDR3 is TGTGCCAGCAGTACAGGGACCCACTATGGCTACACCTTC. It is translated as CASSTGTHYGYTF.

This clone appeared a few times. The chain is built from TRBV30 and TRBJ2-7, with a possible D match to TRBD1 (6 bases). The CDR3 is made up of 12 amino acids. The germline gives CDR1 GTSNPN, CDR2 SVGIG (reference sequence). Trimming stripped 4 bases from V and 1 base from J, with 8 bases between. The CDR3 loop reads CAWNTGSYEQYF. The CDR3 DNA follows: TGTGCCTGGAATACAGGGTCCTACGAGCAGTACTTC.

The chain recombines TRBV7-2 with TRBJ2-7; 7 positions agree with TRBD1. The CDR3 runs 14 residues. CDR1 and CDR2 (germline): SGHTA, FQGNSA. Unmatched junction bases numbered 4, after V lost 3 bases and J lost 2 bases. The CDR3 DNA reads TGTGCCAGCAGCTTCCTGGGACAGACCTACGAGCAGTACTTC. It codes for CASSFLGQTYEQYF.

This clone showed up just once. The V gene is TRBV5-1, the J gene TRBJ1-5; 7 bases match TRBD1. This CDR3 spans 15 amino acids. Germline lookup yields CDR1 SGHRS and CDR2 YFSETQ. The junction had 6 bases not matched to a gene; V was cut back by 0 bases and J by 6 bases. The CDR3 nucleotides read TGCGCCAGCAGCTTGGCAGGGGGAGATGGTCAGCCCCAGCATTTT. Its protein is CASSLAGGDGQPQHF.

This chain uses TRBV9 with TRBJ2-7, with 13 bases aligning to TRBD2. The trim removed 2 bases at V and 4 bases at J, leaving 6 bases unmatched. Germline V gene lookup returns CDR1 SGDLS and CDR2 YYNGEE. This CDR3 is 16 amino acids long. The CDR3 coding sequence is TGTGCCAGCAGCGTTTTGGGGACTAGCGGGATTTACGAGCAGTACTTC. It codes for CASSVLGTSGIYEQYF.

The chain combines TRBV5-4 with TRBJ2-3; the match to TRBD1 covers 7 bases. The V segment lost 2 bases and the J segment 2 bases; nucleotides outside the gene matches: 8. This CDR3 is 16 amino acids long. The germline V gene encodes CDR1 SGHNT and CDR2 YYREEE (reference sequence). Here the CDR3 reads CASSLIGQEDTDTQYF. The CDR3 DNA reads as TGTGCCAGCAGCTTAATCGGACAGGAAGACACAGATACGCAGTATTTT.

The chain uses TRBV7-9 and TRBJ2-5, with D possibly matching TRBD2 (6 bases). Between the trimmed V and J ends, which lost 2 bases and 4 bases, there was a span of 8 bases. The CDR3 totals 13 residues. The germline V gene has CDR1 SEHNR and CDR2 FQNEAQ (reference sequence). The CDR3, as DNA: TGTGCCAGCAGCTTATTGGAGGGAGAGACCCAGTACTTC. It encodes CASSLLEGETQYF.

CDR3 sequence: CASSPDFSETQYF. The CDR3 region has the DNA TGTGCCAGCAGTCCAGATTTTTCGGAGACCCAGTACTTC. The rearrangement uses TRBV2 and TRBJ2-5; D call uncertain. The CDR3 has 13 amino acids. Per the germline V gene, CDR1 is SNHLY and CDR2 is FYNNEI. The ends were cut back, 5 bases at V and 5 bases at J, with 12 bases in the middle.

V usage is TRBV18 and J usage is TRBJ2-1, with D tentatively TRBD2 (6 bases). CDR1 and CDR2 from the germline V gene are KGHSH and LQKENI. This CDR3 has 15 residues. Trimming removed 2 bases from V and 6 bases from J, with 14 bases in between. CDR3 amino acids: CASSPTLGRGNEQFF. The CDR3, as DNA: TGTGCCAGCTCACCAACTCTGGGGCGGGGCAATGAGCAGTTCTTC.

The chain links TRBV28 to TRBJ1-1; no clear D gene. Germline loops: CDR1 MDHEN, CDR2 SYDVKM. Trimming took off 3 bases at V and 3 bases at J, with 14 bases between the two ends. The CDR3 consists of 15 residues. The CDR3 loop reads CASSFGLGRDTEAFF. CDR3 in DNA: TGTGCCAGCAGTTTTGGGCTGGGGAGGGACACTGAAGCTTTCTTT.

This clone was counted a single time. The CDR3 sequence: CASSASGGANVLTF. CDR3 bases: TGTGCCAGTAGTGCATCAGGTGGGGCCAACGTCCTGACTTTC. V usage is TRBV19 and J usage is TRBJ2-6; D ambiguous. The germline gives CDR1 LNHDA, CDR2 SQIVND (reference sequence). CDR3 length: 14 residues. V shed 5 bases and J shed 3 bases, with 8 bases lying between them.

J is TRBJ2-3 and V is TRBV27; 7 bases align to TRBD1. Germline V CDR1 and CDR2: MNHEY, SMNVEV (reference sequence). V lost 7 bases to trimming and J lost 2 bases; unmatched junction nucleotides: 6. The CDR3 is 14 amino acids. The DNA for the CDR3 is TGTGCCAGCAAAGCAGGGGGTATCACAGATACGCAGTATTTT. It yields the protein CASKAGGITDTQYF.

The chain combines TRBV15 with TRBJ2-5, with TRBD2 as a possible D gene (6 bases). V lost 0 bases and J 4 bases, leaving 9 bases between the germline ends. This CDR3 has 14 amino acids. Germline loops: CDR1 LNHNV, CDR2 YYDKDF (reference sequence). In DNA, the CDR3 is TGTGCCACCAGCAGAGAAGAGGGAGGAGAGACCCAGTACTTC. Protein: CATSREEGGETQYF. The full variable domain, completed using reference TRBV15 and TRBJ2-5, is DAMVIQNPRYQVTQFGKPVTLSCSQTLNHNVMYWYQQKSSQAPKLLFHYYDKDFNNEADTPDNFQSRRPNTSFCFLDIRSPGLGDTAMYLCATSREEGGETQYFGPGTRLLVL.

CDR3 DNA: TGTGCCAGCTGGGACAGGGGGACGACTAACTATGGCTACACCTTC. It is translated as CASWDRGTTNYGYTF. The chain couples TRBV28 to TRBJ1-2; 11 bases fit TRBD1. J lost 0 bases, V lost 8 bases, and 5 bases had no gene match. The CDR3 is made up of 15 amino acids. Germline V lookup: CDR1 MDHEN, CDR2 SYDVKM.

The V and J genes are TRBV28 and TRBJ1-1, with D uncertain. The germline V gene has CDR1 MDHEN and CDR2 SYDVKM. This CDR3 is built from 13 residues. V was trimmed by 7 bases and J by 9 bases, leaving 18 bases between them. The DNA of the CDR3 is TGTGCCAGCAAAAGAGCGGACTCCCCCAAAGCTTTCTTT. It specifies CASKRADSPKAFF.

The chain joins TRBV7-9 to TRBJ1-2, with D possibly being TRBD1 (5 bases). The V gene lost 2 bases and the J gene lost 5 bases, with 12 bases spanning the gap. Germline CDR1 and CDR2: SEHNR and FQNEAQ (reference sequence). The CDR3 length is 14 residues. DNA of the CDR3: TGTGCCAGCAGCTTACAGGGTATGGGATATGGCTACACCTTC. This codes for CASSLQGMGYGYTF.

The V call is TRBV11-2, the J call TRBJ2-7; 8 bases agree with TRBD2. The CDR3 runs 15 residues. The V and J ends lost 10 bases and 7 bases, in that order; junction bases with no gene match: 18. CDR1 SGHAT and CDR2 FQNNGV come from the germline V gene. In DNA, the CDR3 is TGTGCCACCAAGCGGGGGTCGGGTGCCATGGGGGAGCAGTACTTC. Protein sequence: CATKRGSGAMGEQYF.

The chain uses TRBV28 and TRBJ2-7; D is unclear. The CDR3 totals 12 residues. The V gene lost 4 bases and the J gene lost 3 bases, with 7 bases spanning the gap. CDR1 MDHEN and CDR2 SYDVKM come from the germline V gene. DNA of the CDR3: TGTGCCAGCAGTTCTCCGGTCTACGAGCAGTACTTC. It yields the protein CASSSPVYEQYF.